The entry below describes one TCR beta chain. The data stem from a study of blood T cell repertoires in COVID-19. As for the study in general: COVID-19 samples from acute and convalescent phases originated in the United States, Italy and Spain. In each case, the material was cDNA or gDNA derived from T cells, B-cell-depleted T cells, or PBMCs.

CDR3 length: 14 residues. Germline values: CDR1 WNHNN, CDR2 SYGVQD (reference sequence). J gave up 2 bases and V 6 bases, and 7 bases lay outside the gene matches. Libraries were prepared by immunoSEQ multiplex PCR; TCRdb keeps only in-frame clonotypes and omits some of them. The sample gives a few hundred thousand clones, around 91% of which show up once; 1% to 1.3% is in the top ten. Cohorts were assigned according to the clinical history that participants reported. All recovered Cohort 3 donors got two negative PCRs, got clearance, or saw symptom resolution. The material sequenced was PBMCs or T cells enriched from blood (not recorded which). The clonotype originates from a man aged 25-45 years who had recovered from COVID-19. The chain employs TRBV10-1 and TRBJ2-7, with 7 positions matching TRBD2. The CDR3 reads CASSTDGRPYEQYF. The CDR3 bases are TGCGCCAGCAGCACAGACGGGAGGCCCTACGAGCAGTACTTC.